The T cell receptor beta chain described here comes from a study of identical twins. Overall study results and limits: Sharing of beta out-of-frame sequences by twins showed a weaker excess. A lower insertion count was a feature of abundant cord blood beta clonotypes, with no such feature in memory repertoires. Invariant cells of the MAIT and iNKT types might have partly distorted the zero-insertion analyses.

Template switching created a universal primer site, and the cDNA included unique molecular identifiers. TCRdb analysed the 5' RACE reads with MiXCR anew, one entry per CDR3 protein. The sample has around 490,000 distinct CDR3 sequences, 14% seen once. Germline lookup yields CDR1 SGHTA and CDR2 FQGNSA. Trimming shortened V by 9 bases and J by 4 bases, and 15 bases separated the two germline ends. The CDR3 covers 13 residues. On this clonotype: Its antigen is still unknown.

The sample also formed part of further work on yellow fever vaccine responses in identical twins.

This TCR was sampled from a woman between 18 and 29 years old in good health. The chain is built from TRBV7-2 and TRBJ1-1; D possibly corresponds to TRBD1 (5 bases). Source material: CD4+ T cells sorted from blood. DNA for the CDR3: TGTGCCAGTCGCCAAGGGGTTGTCACTGAAGCTTTCTTT. Amino acid sequence: CASRQGVVTEAFF.